These T cell receptor beta chains were read from a single sample in a study of shared clonotypes between healthy human individuals. Measured with immunoSEQ multiplex PCR; TCRdb has only the in-frame clones, and not every one. The profile covers under 1,100,000 clones, with approximately 80% appearing a single time and roughly 0.55% taken by the ten largest. Material for sequencing was memory CD4+ T cells from PBMCs. The origin of the receptors is a man aged 18 to 30 in good health. Some clones in this sample may be carry-over from other donors' samples. Each CDR3 is given with its conserved first and last residue. A D gene is named only where the DNA matches it firmly. Size tells how often a clone was seen (once, few, many) or the class of an expanded clone, and some rows leave it out.

d_call: NA; clone_size: few; v_call: TRBV7-9; j_call: TRBJ2-5; cdr3_nt: TGTGCCAGCAGCTTAGGGAGGGCCAAAGAGACCCAGTACTTC; cdr3_aa: CASSLGRAKETQYF
d_call: TRBD2; clone_size: NA; v_call: TRBV13; j_call: TRBJ2-2; cdr3_nt: TGTGCCAGCAGCAAACTAGCGGGAGAACCCGGGGAGCTGTTTTTT; cdr3_aa: CASSKLAGEPGELFF
d_call: NA; clone_size: NA; v_call: TRBV2; j_call: TRBJ1-5; cdr3_nt: TGTGCCAGCAGGGAAGGGGGGACTTTGAGGCCCCAGCATTTT; cdr3_aa: CASREGGTLRPQHF
d_call: NA; clone_size: NA; v_call: TRBV5-8; j_call: TRBJ2-2; cdr3_nt: TGTGCCAGCAGCTTTTTACAGTCCACCGGGGAGTTGTTTTTT; cdr3_aa: CASSFLQSTGELFF
d_call: TRBD2; clone_size: NA; v_call: TRBV30; j_call: TRBJ2-3; cdr3_nt: TGTGCCTGGAGTGCCTCGACGCTAGCGGGAGTAAGAATTGGGACAGATACGCAGTATTTT; cdr3_aa: CAWSASTLAGVRIGTDTQYF
d_call: NA; clone_size: NA; v_call: TRBV11-3; j_call: TRBJ2-3; cdr3_nt: TGTGCCAGCAGTTTACATAGGGGCACAGATACGCAGTATTTT; cdr3_aa: CASSLHRGTDTQYF
d_call: TRBD2; clone_size: once; v_call: TRBV7-3; j_call: TRBJ2-3; cdr3_nt: TGTGCCAGCAGTCAAGGGAAGCTAGCGGGAAGCACAGATACGCAGTATTTT; cdr3_aa: CASSQGKLAGSTDTQYF
d_call: NA; clone_size: NA; v_call: TRBV2; j_call: TRBJ1-5; cdr3_nt: TGTGCCAGCTCCGAGGGGGGGTATAGCAATCAGCCCCAGCATTTT; cdr3_aa: CASSEGGYSNQPQHF
d_call: NA; clone_size: NA; v_call: TRBV27; j_call: TRBJ1-5; cdr3_nt: TGTGCCAGCAGTTTCACAGCGTGGGGTCAGCCCCAGCATTTT; cdr3_aa: CASSFTAWGQPQHF
d_call: NA; clone_size: NA; v_call: TRBV11-2; j_call: TRBJ2-3; cdr3_nt: TGTGCCAGCAGCACCGTGACCGGCGGGACAGATACGCAGTATTTT; cdr3_aa: CASSTVTGGTDTQYF
d_call: TRBD2; clone_size: few; v_call: TRBV19; j_call: TRBJ2-7; cdr3_nt: TGTGCCAGTAGCCAAGCGGGAGGAGTACCGATCTACGAGCAGTACTTC; cdr3_aa: CASSQAGGVPIYEQYF
d_call: NA; clone_size: NA; v_call: TRBV7-2; j_call: TRBJ2-7; cdr3_nt: TGTGCCAGCAGCCCGTTGGGTGCAGGGCGCGAGCAGTACTTC; cdr3_aa: CASSPLGAGREQYF
d_call: NA; clone_size: few; v_call: TRBV27; j_call: TRBJ2-6; cdr3_nt: TGTGCCAGCAGTCGAGGAGGGTTTCTAGGGGCCAACGTCCTGACTTTC; cdr3_aa: CASSRGGFLGANVLTF
d_call: TRBD1; clone_size: NA; v_call: TRBV28; j_call: TRBJ1-1; cdr3_nt: TGTGCCAGCAGCCCGAGGACAGGGCAGACAGAAGCTTTCTTT; cdr3_aa: CASSPRTGQTEAFF
d_call: TRBD2; clone_size: NA; v_call: TRBV7-7; j_call: TRBJ2-2; cdr3_nt: TGTGCCAGCAGCTCCCAACCTAGCGGGAGGGATCTCACCGGGGAGCTGTTTTTT; cdr3_aa: CASSSQPSGRDLTGELFF
d_call: NA; clone_size: NA; v_call: TRBV20-1; j_call: TRBJ2-2; cdr3_nt: TGCAGTGCTCAGGACATTAGGGAGCTGTTTTTT; cdr3_aa: CSAQDIRELFF
d_call: TRBD2; clone_size: NA; v_call: TRBV4-2; j_call: TRBJ2-1; cdr3_nt: TGTGCCAGCAGCCGATTGACTAGCCGGAGCGTAAATGAGCAGTTCTTC; cdr3_aa: CASSRLTSRSVNEQFF
d_call: NA; clone_size: NA; v_call: TRBV27; j_call: TRBJ1-3; cdr3_nt: TGTGCCAGCAGTTTTGACTGGCGCTCTGGAAACACCATATATTTT; cdr3_aa: CASSFDWRSGNTIYF
d_call: NA; clone_size: few; v_call: TRBV5-6; j_call: TRBJ2-3; cdr3_nt: TGTGCCAGCAGCGCCTCTGGGTGGTCCACCTCGGGCACAGATACGCAGTATTTT; cdr3_aa: CASSASGWSTSGTDTQYF
d_call: NA; clone_size: NA; v_call: TRBV28; j_call: TRBJ1-5; cdr3_nt: TGTGCCAGCAGTTTCCGAGGGACGGCGGTGGGGCAGCCCCAGCATTTT; cdr3_aa: CASSFRGTAVGQPQHF
d_call: NA; clone_size: NA; v_call: TRBV5-1; j_call: TRBJ2-5; cdr3_nt: TGCGCCAGCAGCGGGGGACCCGGAGAGACCCAGTACTTC; cdr3_aa: CASSGGPGETQYF
d_call: NA; clone_size: NA; v_call: TRBV7-9; j_call: TRBJ1-6; cdr3_nt: TGTGCCAGCAGCTTAGCAGGGTCGGGGAATTCACCCCTCCACTTT; cdr3_aa: CASSLAGSGNSPLHF
d_call: TRBD1; clone_size: NA; v_call: TRBV28; j_call: TRBJ1-5; cdr3_nt: TGTGCCAGCAGTTTTGAACGGGACAGGAGCAATCAGCCCCAGCATTTT; cdr3_aa: CASSFERDRSNQPQHF
d_call: NA; clone_size: NA; v_call: TRBV19; j_call: TRBJ2-7; cdr3_nt: TGTGCCAGTAGTATTAGCGGCCTTTCCTACGAGCAGTACTTC; cdr3_aa: CASSISGLSYEQYF
d_call: NA; clone_size: NA; v_call: TRBV30; j_call: TRBJ1-1; cdr3_nt: TGTGCCTGGAGTGTTGTGCTGGGTGCCACTGAAGCTTTCTTT; cdr3_aa: CAWSVVLGATEAFF
d_call: NA; clone_size: NA; v_call: TRBV18; j_call: TRBJ2-3; cdr3_nt: TGTGCCAGCTCACCGACAGGACTAGGAGATACGCAGTATTTT; cdr3_aa: CASSPTGLGDTQYF
d_call: TRBD2; clone_size: NA; v_call: TRBV4-1; j_call: TRBJ2-3; cdr3_nt: TGCGCCAGCAGCCTCAGACTAGCGGGGTACACAGATACGCAGTATTTT; cdr3_aa: CASSLRLAGYTDTQYF
d_call: NA; clone_size: NA; v_call: TRBV6-6; j_call: TRBJ1-2; cdr3_nt: TGTGCCAGCAGACAAGACGAGGCCTATGGCTACACCTTC; cdr3_aa: CASRQDEAYGYTF
d_call: NA; clone_size: few; v_call: TRBV30; j_call: TRBJ1-2; cdr3_nt: TGTGCCTGGAGTGTTGGGCAGGGATGGGATGGCTACACCTTC; cdr3_aa: CAWSVGQGWDGYTF
d_call: NA; clone_size: NA; v_call: TRBV28; j_call: TRBJ2-7; cdr3_nt: TGCGCCAGCAGTTTGAGTGCCCAGGGGGAGCAGTACTTC; cdr3_aa: CASSLSAQGEQYF
d_call: NA; clone_size: few; v_call: TRBV15; j_call: TRBJ1-1; cdr3_nt: TGTGCCACCAGCATAGAGTTCACTGAAGCTTTCTTT; cdr3_aa: CATSIEFTEAFF
d_call: NA; clone_size: NA; v_call: TRBV5-6; j_call: TRBJ1-6; cdr3_nt: TGTGCCAGCAGCTTACAGGGCTATAATTCACCCCTCCACTTT; cdr3_aa: CASSLQGYNSPLHF
d_call: TRBD1; clone_size: NA; v_call: TRBV29-1; j_call: TRBJ1-1; cdr3_nt: TGCAGCGTCGGGGGACAGGGACAACTTATGAACACTGAAGCTTTCTTT; cdr3_aa: CSVGGQGQLMNTEAFF
d_call: NA; clone_size: NA; v_call: TRBV28; j_call: TRBJ1-1; cdr3_nt: TGTGCCACCCATTCGCCGAGGGCGGCTTTCTTT; cdr3_aa: CATHSPRAAFF
d_call: NA; clone_size: NA; v_call: TRBV27; j_call: TRBJ1-2; cdr3_nt: TGTGCCAGCAGTTCACAGCTTAACTATGGCTACACCTTC; cdr3_aa: CASSSQLNYGYTF
d_call: TRBD1; clone_size: NA; v_call: TRBV6-5; j_call: TRBJ2-7; cdr3_nt: TGTGCCAGCAGTTATATTCGCGGCAGGGGGCGGGAGCAGTACTTC; cdr3_aa: CASSYIRGRGREQYF